This T cell receptor beta chain was captured in a study of blood T cells in healthy people across ages. A remark on this clonotype: Antigen specificity is unknown.

Primers used in a second PCR of roughly 6 to 11 cycles were a sample-barcoded 5' primer and a J-beta primer mix. All samples yielded 3 million or more CDR3-containing paired-end reads. TCRdb re-called the 5' RACE reads through MiXCR, storing one row per CDR3 protein. The repertoire holds 1 million to 1.2 million distinct CDR3 sequences, approximately 38% seen once, with around 13% in the top ten. Points from the study as a whole: Across the age range, TCR beta diversity per million T cells fell in a roughly linear way. Unknown donor CMV status possibly confounded expanded clonotype changes.

Every donor contributed roughly 10 milliliters of peripheral blood by blood draw. The V and J ends lost 4 bases and 4 bases respectively, with 14 bases between them. This CDR3 has 14 residues. CDR1 MGHDK and CDR2 SYGVNS come from the germline V gene. The source material was blood. This receptor was identified in a man younger than 35 in good health. V gene TRBV25-1 combines with J gene TRBJ2-7; tentatively, D is TRBD1 (6 bases). CDR3 sequence: CASSGGRQVYEQYF. Written as DNA, the CDR3 is TGTGCCAGCAGTGGGGGCCGACAGGTATACGAGCAGTACTTC.